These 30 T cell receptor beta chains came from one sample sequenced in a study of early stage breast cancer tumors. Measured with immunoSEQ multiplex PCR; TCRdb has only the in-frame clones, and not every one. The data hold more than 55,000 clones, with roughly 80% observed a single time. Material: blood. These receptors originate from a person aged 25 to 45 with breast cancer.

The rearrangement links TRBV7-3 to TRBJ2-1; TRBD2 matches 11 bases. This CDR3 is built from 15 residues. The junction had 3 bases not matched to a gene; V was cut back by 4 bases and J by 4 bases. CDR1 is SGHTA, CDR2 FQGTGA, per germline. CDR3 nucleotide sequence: TGTGCCAGCAGCTCCGGGACTAGCGGTTACAATGAGCAGTTCTTC. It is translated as CASSSGTSGYNEQFF.

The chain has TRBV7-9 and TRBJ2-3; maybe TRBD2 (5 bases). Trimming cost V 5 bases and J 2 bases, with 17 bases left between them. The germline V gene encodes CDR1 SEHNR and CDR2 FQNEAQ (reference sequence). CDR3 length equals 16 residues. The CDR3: CASSLRAEYLTDTQYF. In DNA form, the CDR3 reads TGTGCCAGCAGCCTAAGAGCGGAATATCTCACAGATACGCAGTATTTT.

The CDR3 DNA sequence: TGTGCCAGCAGCTTAGTCCGGGACAGCCCCGCGGTGGAGCAGTACTTC. Its translation: CASSLVRDSPAVEQYF. The chain is built from TRBV7-8 and TRBJ2-7; TRBD1 agrees at 7 bases. Germline V gene lookup returns CDR1 SGHVS and CDR2 FQNEAQ. V gave up 1 base and J gave up 7 bases; unmatched junction bases: 13. The CDR3 has 16 amino acids. The whole variable domain, remainder taken from reference TRBV7-8 and TRBJ2-7, is GAGVSQSPRYKVAKRGQDVALRCDPISGHVSLFWYQQALGQGPEFLTYFQNEAQLDKSGLPSDRFFAERPEGSVSTLKIQRTQQEDSAVYLCASSLVRDSPAVEQYFGPGTRLTVT.

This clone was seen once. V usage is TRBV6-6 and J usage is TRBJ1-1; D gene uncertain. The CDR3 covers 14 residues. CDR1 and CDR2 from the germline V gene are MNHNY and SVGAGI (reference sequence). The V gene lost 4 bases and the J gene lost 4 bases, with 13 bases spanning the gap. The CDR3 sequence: CASSFEREVTEAFF. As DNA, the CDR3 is TGTGCCAGCAGTTTCGAGAGGGAAGTCACTGAAGCTTTCTTT.

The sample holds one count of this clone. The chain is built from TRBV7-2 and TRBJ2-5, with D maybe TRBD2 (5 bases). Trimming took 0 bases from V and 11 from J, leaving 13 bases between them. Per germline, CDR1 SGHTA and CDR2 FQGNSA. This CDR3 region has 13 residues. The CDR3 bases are TGTGCCAGCAGCTTAGCTGGTAATAGGGAGCAGTACTTC. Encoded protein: CASSLAGNREQYF.

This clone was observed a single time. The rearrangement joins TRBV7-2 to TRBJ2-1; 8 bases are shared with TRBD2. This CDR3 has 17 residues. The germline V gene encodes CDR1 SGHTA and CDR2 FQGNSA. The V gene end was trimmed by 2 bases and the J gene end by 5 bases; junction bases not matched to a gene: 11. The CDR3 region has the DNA TGTGCCAGCAGCTTAATGGTTACGGGAGGGACCGACAATGAGCAGTTCTTC. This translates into CASSLMVTGGTDNEQFF.

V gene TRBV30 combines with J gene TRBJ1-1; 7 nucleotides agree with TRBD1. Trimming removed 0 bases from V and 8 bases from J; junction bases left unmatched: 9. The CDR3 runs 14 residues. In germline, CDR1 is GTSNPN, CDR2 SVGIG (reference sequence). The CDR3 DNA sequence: TGTGCCTGGAGTGTAGGGCAGGGGGGCGCGGAAGCTTTCTTT. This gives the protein CAWSVGQGGAEAFF.

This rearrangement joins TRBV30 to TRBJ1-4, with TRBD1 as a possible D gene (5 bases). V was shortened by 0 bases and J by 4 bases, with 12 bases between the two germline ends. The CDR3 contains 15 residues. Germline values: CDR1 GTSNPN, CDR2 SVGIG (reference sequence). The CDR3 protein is CAWSVPGGVNEKLFF. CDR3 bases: TGTGCCTGGAGTGTACCTGGGGGGGTTAATGAAAAACTGTTTTTT.

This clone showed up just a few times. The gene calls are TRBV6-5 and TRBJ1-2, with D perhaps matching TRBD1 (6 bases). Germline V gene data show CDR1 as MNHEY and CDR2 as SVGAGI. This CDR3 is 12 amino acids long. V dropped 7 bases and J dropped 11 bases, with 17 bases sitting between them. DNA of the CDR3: TGTGCCAGCAATGTACAGGGAGGCTCTTACACCTTC. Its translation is CASNVQGGSYTF.

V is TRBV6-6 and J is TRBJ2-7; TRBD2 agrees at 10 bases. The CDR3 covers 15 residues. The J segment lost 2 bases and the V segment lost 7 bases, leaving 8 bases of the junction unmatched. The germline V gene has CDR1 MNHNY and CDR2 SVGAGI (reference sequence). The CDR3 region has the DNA TGTGCCAGCACTTTGGGGACTAGCGTAGCCTACGAGCAGTACTTC. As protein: CASTLGTSVAYEQYF.

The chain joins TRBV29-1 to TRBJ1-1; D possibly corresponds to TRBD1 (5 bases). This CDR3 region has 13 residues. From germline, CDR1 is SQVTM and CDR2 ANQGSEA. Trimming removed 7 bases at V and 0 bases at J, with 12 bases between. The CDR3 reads CSGEGTVNTEAFF. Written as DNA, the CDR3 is TGCAGCGGAGAAGGGACGGTGAACACTGAAGCTTTCTTT.

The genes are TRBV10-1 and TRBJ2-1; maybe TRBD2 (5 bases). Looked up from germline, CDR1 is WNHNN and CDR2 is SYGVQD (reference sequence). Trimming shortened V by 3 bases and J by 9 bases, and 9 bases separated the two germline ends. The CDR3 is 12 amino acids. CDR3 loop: CASSDLAGEQFF. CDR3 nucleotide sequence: TGCGCCAGCAGTGATCTAGCTGGTGAGCAGTTCTTC.

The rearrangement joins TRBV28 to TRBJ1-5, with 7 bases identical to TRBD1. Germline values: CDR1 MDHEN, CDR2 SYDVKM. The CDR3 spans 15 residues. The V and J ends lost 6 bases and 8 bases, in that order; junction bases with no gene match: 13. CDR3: CASSRNRGGSEPQHF. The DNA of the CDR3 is TGTGCCAGCAGCCGCAACAGGGGTGGTTCGGAGCCCCAGCATTTT.

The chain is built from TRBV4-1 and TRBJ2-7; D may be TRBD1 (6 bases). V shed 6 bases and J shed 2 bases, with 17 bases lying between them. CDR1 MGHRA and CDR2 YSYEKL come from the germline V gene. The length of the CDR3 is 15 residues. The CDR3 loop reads CASSEQGHGAYEQYF. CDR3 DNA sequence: TGCGCCAGCAGTGAACAGGGCCACGGCGCCTACGAGCAGTACTTC.

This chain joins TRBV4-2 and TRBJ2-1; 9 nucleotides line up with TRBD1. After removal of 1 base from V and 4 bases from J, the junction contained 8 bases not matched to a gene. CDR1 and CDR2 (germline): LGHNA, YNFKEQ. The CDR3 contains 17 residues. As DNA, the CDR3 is TGTGCCAGCAGCCAAGGCCCGGGGACAGGGAATTACAATGAGCAGTTCTTC. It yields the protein CASSQGPGTGNYNEQFF.

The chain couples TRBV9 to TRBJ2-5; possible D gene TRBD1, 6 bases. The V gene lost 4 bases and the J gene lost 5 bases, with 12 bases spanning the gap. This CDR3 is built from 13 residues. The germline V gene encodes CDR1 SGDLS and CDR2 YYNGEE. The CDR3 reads CASSPHQGETQYF. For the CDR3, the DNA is TGTGCCAGCAGCCCTCACCAGGGGGAGACCCAGTACTTC. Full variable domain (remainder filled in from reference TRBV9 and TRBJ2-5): DSGVTQTPKHLITATGQRVTLRCSPRSGDLSVYWYQQSLDQGLQFLIQYYNGEERAKGNILERFSAQQFPDLHSELNLSSLELGDSALYFCASSPHQGETQYFGPGTRLLVL.

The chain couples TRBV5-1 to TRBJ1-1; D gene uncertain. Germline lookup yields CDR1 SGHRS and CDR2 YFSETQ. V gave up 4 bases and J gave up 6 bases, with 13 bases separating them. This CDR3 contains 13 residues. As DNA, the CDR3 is TGCGCCAGCAGCCCAGCCAGTGATTCTGAAGCTTTCTTT. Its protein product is CASSPASDSEAFF. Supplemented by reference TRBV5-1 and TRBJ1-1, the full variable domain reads KAGVTQTPRYLIKTRGQQVTLSCSPISGHRSVSWYQQTPGQGLQFLFEYFSETQRNKGNFPGRFSGRQFSNSRSEMNVSTLELGDSALYLCASSPASDSEAFFGQGTRLTVV.

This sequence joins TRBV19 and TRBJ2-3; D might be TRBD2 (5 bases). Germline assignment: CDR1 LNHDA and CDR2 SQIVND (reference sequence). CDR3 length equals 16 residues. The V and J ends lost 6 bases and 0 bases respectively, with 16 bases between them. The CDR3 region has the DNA TGTGCCAGTAGGCGAGAACGGCGGACTAGCACAGATACGCAGTATTTT. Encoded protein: CASRRERRTSTDTQYF. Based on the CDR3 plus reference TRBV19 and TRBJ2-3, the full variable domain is DGGITQSPKYLFRKEGQNVTLSCEQNLNHDAMYWYRQDPGQGLRLIYYSQIVNDFQKGDIAEGYSVSREKKESFPLTVTSAQKNPTAFYLCASRRERRTSTDTQYFGPGTRLTVL.

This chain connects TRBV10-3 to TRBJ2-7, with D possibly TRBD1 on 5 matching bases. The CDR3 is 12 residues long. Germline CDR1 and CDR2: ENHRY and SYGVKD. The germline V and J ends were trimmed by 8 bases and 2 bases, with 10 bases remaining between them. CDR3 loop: CAISTETYEQYF. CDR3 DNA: TGTGCCATCTCGACAGAAACCTACGAGCAGTACTTC.

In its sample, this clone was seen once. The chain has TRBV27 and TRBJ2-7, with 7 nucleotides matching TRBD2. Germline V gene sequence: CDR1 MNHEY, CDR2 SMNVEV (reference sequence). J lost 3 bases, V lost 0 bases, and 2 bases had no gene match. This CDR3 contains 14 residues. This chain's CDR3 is CASSLSPSGYEQYF. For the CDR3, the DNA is TGTGCCAGCAGTTTATCGCCTAGCGGCTACGAGCAGTACTTC.

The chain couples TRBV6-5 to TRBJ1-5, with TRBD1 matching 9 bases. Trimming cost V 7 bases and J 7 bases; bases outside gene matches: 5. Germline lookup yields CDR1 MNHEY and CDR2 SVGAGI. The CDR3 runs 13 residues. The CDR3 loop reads CASKGQGLQPQHF. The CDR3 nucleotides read TGTGCCAGCAAGGGACAGGGTCTACAGCCCCAGCATTTT.

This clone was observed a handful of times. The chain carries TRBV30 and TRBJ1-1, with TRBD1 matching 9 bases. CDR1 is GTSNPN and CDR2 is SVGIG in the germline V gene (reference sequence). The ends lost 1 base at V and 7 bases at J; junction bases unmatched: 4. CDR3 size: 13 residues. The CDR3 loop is CAWSGGQGYEAFF. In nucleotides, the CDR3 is TGTGCCTGGAGTGGGGGACAGGGATATGAAGCTTTCTTT.

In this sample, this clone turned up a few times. The CDR3 nucleotides are TGTGCCTGGAATTTAGGCGGTCAGCCCCAGCATTTT. Protein product: CAWNLGGQPQHF. The chain couples TRBV30 to TRBJ1-5; D is uncertain. V lost 4 bases and J lost 6, with 10 bases in between. This CDR3 spans 12 amino acids. The germline V gene has CDR1 GTSNPN and CDR2 SVGIG (reference sequence).

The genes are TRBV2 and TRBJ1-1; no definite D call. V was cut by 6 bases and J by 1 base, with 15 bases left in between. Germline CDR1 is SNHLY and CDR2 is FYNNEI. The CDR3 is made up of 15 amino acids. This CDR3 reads CASRGRRGENTEAFF. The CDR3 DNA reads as TGTGCCAGCAGGGGGAGACGCGGGGAGAACACTGAAGCTTTCTTT.

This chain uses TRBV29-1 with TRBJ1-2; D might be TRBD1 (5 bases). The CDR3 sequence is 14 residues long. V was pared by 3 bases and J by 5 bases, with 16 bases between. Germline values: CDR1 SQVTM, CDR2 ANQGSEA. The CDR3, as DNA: TGCAGCGTTGATGGGGCCGATCCCGTTTATGGCTACACCTTC. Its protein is CSVDGADPVYGYTF.

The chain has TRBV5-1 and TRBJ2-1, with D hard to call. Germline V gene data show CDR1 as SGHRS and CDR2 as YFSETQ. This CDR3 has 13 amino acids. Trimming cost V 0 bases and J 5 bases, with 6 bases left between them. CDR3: CASSLAINNEQFF. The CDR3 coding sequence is TGCGCCAGCAGCTTGGCCATCAACAATGAGCAGTTCTTC.

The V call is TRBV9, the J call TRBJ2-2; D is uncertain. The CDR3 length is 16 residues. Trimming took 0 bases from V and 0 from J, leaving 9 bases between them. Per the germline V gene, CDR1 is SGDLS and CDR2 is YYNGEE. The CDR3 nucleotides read TGTGCCAGCAGCGTAGATCTCCCCCCGAACACCGGGGAGCTGTTTTTT. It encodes CASSVDLPPNTGELFF.

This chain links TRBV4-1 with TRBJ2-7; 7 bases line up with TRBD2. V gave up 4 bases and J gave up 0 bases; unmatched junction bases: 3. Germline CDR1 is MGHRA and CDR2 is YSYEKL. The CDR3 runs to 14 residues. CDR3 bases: TGCGCCAGCAGCCGACCGGGGGGCTCCTACGAGCAGTACTTC. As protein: CASSRPGGSYEQYF.

CDR3 residues: CACPGWPGANVLTF. DNA of the CDR3: TGTGCCTGTCCCGGGTGGCCTGGGGCCAACGTCCTGACTTTC. The chain is built from TRBV30 and TRBJ2-6; no firm D call. The CDR3 contains 14 residues. The V gene lost 6 bases and the J gene lost 2 bases, with 11 bases spanning the gap. Per germline, CDR1 GTSNPN and CDR2 SVGIG (reference sequence).

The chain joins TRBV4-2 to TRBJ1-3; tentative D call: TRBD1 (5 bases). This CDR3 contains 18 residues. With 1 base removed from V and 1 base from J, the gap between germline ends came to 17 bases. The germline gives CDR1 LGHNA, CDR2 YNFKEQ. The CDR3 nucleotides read TGTGCCAGCAGCCAAGGAATTTACGGGGCTACATCTGGAAACACCATATATTTT. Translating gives CASSQGIYGATSGNTIYF.